The rows below give T cell receptor beta chains drawn from one sample of a study of blood T cell repertoires in COVID-19. TCRdb's copy holds only in-frame clones and misses some; the assay was immunoSEQ multiplex PCR. The sample has about 330,000 clones, almost 85% seen once; the top ten hold 6% to 9%. The sample was peripheral blood. Receptor source: a human donor in a cohort sampled during active COVID-19. CDR3s include the opening cysteine and the closing phenylalanine or tryptophan. A D gene is named only where the DNA matches it firmly. Only some rows state a clone size, as once, few, many or a class for expanded clones.

J gene | V gene | D gene | clone size | CDR3 protein | CDR3 DNA
TRBJ2-7 | TRBV29-1 | - | - | CSVAGGGPYEQYF | TGCAGCGTTGCGGGCGGGGGCCCCTACGAGCAGTACTTC
TRBJ2-7 | TRBV2 | TRBD1 | - | CASTRQGLGDEQYF | TGTGCCAGCACCCGACAGGGGCTGGGTGACGAGCAGTACTTC
TRBJ1-6 | TRBV19 | - | - | CASSNGKNNSPLHF | TGTGCCAGTAGTAATGGCAAGAATAATTCACCCCTCCACTTT
TRBJ1-5 | TRBV6-1 | TRBD1 | few | CASSGRGHKSNQPQHF | TGTGCCAGCAGTGGGAGGGGGCATAAGAGCAATCAGCCCCAGCATTTT
TRBJ1-2 | TRBV20-1 | - | - | CSAPVSYGYTF | TGCAGTGCTCCGGTCTCCTATGGCTACACCTTC
TRBJ2-7 | TRBV5-1 | TRBD2 | - | CASSYSGGADEQYF | TGCGCCAGCAGCTACAGCGGGGGGGCCGATGAGCAGTACTTC
TRBJ2-6 | TRBV9 | - | - | CASSVVGAGANVLTF | TGTGCCAGCAGCGTAGTAGGGGCTGGGGCCAACGTCCTGACTTTC
TRBJ2-6 | TRBV10-2 | - | - | CASSDPRAGRDGANVLTF | TGCGCCAGCAGTGATCCGAGGGCCGGTCGGGATGGGGCCAACGTCCTGACTTTC
TRBJ2-2 | TRBV2 | - | - | CASSSYGELFF | TGTGCCAGCAGCAGTTACGGGGAGCTGTTTTTT
TRBJ2-3 | TRBV12-3/TRBV12-4 | TRBD2 | - | CASSRGADTQYF | TGTGCCAGCAGTCGGGGGGCAGATACGCAGTATTTT
TRBJ1-4 | TRBV12-3/TRBV12-4 | - | - | CASSFSPEKLFF | TGTGCCAGCAGTTTTTCTCCTGAAAAACTGTTTTTT